A single sample is the source of the 20 T cell receptor beta chains below, sequenced in a study of T cell repertoires in cytomegalovirus infection. TCRdb re-analysed the reads in MiXCR, keeping a single row per CDR3 protein. In the table there are about 140,000 distinct CDR3 sequences, 6.5% of which are singletons. The sample was PBMCs. These receptors were taken from a human donor in good health (CMV status not recorded). Some clones in this sample may be carry-over from other donors' samples.

The chain couples TRBV28 to TRBJ1-1, with D uncertain. The CDR3 contains 15 residues. The V end lost 7 bases, the J end lost 6 bases, and 21 bases lay between the germline ends. Germline CDR1 is MDHEN and CDR2 is SYDVKM. The CDR3 DNA is TGTGCCAGCACCCTCCCGGCAGGAAAGGTACCTGAAGCTTTCTTT. Encoded protein: CASTLPAGKVPEAFF. Using reference TRBV28 and TRBJ1-1 for the parts outside the CDR3, the full variable domain is DVKVTQSSRYLVKRTGEKVFLECVQDMDHENMFWYRQDPGLGLRLIYFSYDVKMKEKGDIPEGYSVSREKKERFSLILESASTNQTSMYLCASTLPAGKVPEAFFGQGTRLTVV.

Ten or more counts support this clonotype. V usage is TRBV20-1 and J usage is TRBJ2-5; possibly TRBD2 for D (6 bases). The V end lost 6 bases, the J end lost 4 bases, and 18 bases lay between the germline ends. In germline, CDR1 is DFQATT, CDR2 SNEGSKA (reference sequence). This CDR3 region has 14 residues. The CDR3 region is CSARAGPRGETQYF. The CDR3 DNA reads TGCAGTGCCCGAGCGGGTCCAAGGGGAGAGACCCAGTACTTC.

This clonotype showed up many times. The V gene is TRBV18, the J gene TRBJ1-1, with no clear D. Germline CDR1 is KGHSH and CDR2 is LQKENI. Trimming took off 2 bases at V and 1 base at J, with 8 bases between the two ends. The length of the CDR3 is 14 residues. The CDR3 loop reads CASSPTDGNTEAFF. CDR3 coding DNA: TGTGCCAGCTCACCAACCGACGGGAACACTGAAGCTTTCTTT.

At least ten counts were recorded for this clonotype. The chain employs TRBV7-2 and TRBJ2-7; D is possibly TRBD2 (6 bases). Trimming removed 4 bases from V and 4 bases from J, with 14 bases in between. There are 14 residues in the CDR3. Per germline, CDR1 SGHTA and CDR2 FQGNSA. CDR3 sequence reads: CASSSRPGVYEQYF. The CDR3 nucleotides read TGTGCCAGCAGCTCCCGACCGGGGGTGTACGAGCAGTACTTC.

This clonotype appeared a few times. The gene calls are TRBV10-3 and TRBJ2-5, with 7 bases identical to TRBD1. Germline lookup yields CDR1 ENHRY and CDR2 SYGVKD. CDR3 length: 14 residues. The V gene end was trimmed by 4 bases and the J gene end by 1 base; junction bases not matched to a gene: 3. CDR3 bases: TGTGCCATCAGTGGGGACAGAAGCCAAGAGACCCAGTACTTC. This encodes CAISGDRSQETQYF.

This clonotype was seen only a few times. The chain links TRBV2 to TRBJ1-4; D not certain. The germline CDR1 and CDR2 sequences are SNHLY and FYNNEI. CDR3 length: 13 residues. Trimming removed 5 bases at V and 7 bases at J, with 11 bases between. CDR3 nucleotide sequence: TGTGCCAGCAGTCTAGGATACGGTGAAAAACTGTTTTTT. Its protein product is CASSLGYGEKLFF.

This clonotype was seen many times. The chain is built from TRBV15 and TRBJ2-5; D perhaps matches TRBD1 (7 bases). The CDR3 consists of 15 residues. V was clipped by 6 bases and J by 2 bases, with 16 bases between them. Germline loops: CDR1 LNHNV, CDR2 YYDKDF (reference sequence). CDR3 region: CATREGGTDQETQYF. The CDR3 DNA reads TGTGCCACCAGAGAAGGGGGGACAGATCAAGAGACCCAGTACTTC.

There are many counts of this clonotype. The V gene is TRBV11-2, the J gene TRBJ2-1; the match to TRBD2 covers 9 bases. This CDR3 region has 16 residues. Unmatched junction bases numbered 14, after V lost 5 bases and J lost 9 bases. Germline V gene sequence: CDR1 SGHAT, CDR2 FQNNGV. As DNA, the CDR3 is TGTGCCAGCAGCACCTTGGGCGGGGGGGCCCGAGGTGAGCAGTTCTTC. Translating gives CASSTLGGGARGEQFF.

The gene calls are TRBV24-1 and TRBJ1-1; D gene ambiguous. This CDR3 spans 13 amino acids. The germline V and J ends were trimmed by 8 bases and 10 bases, with 19 bases remaining between them. Germline CDR1 and CDR2: KGHDR and SFDVKD. The CDR3 spells CATIPESPVGAFF. The DNA for the CDR3 is TGTGCCACCATTCCAGAGTCCCCGGTCGGAGCTTTCTTT.

In this sample, this clonotype turned up many times. The chain recombines TRBV7-6 with TRBJ2-7; 9 bases map to TRBD1. CDR1 is SGHVS, CDR2 FNYEAQ, per germline. Trimming cost V 5 bases and J 6 bases; bases outside gene matches: 11. This CDR3 has 15 amino acids. The chain's CDR3 is CASSRTGVGHPEQYF. The CDR3 region has the DNA TGTGCCAGCAGCAGGACAGGGGTGGGTCACCCCGAGCAGTACTTC.

The chain is built from TRBV12-3 or TRBV12-4 and TRBJ2-3; perhaps D is TRBD1 or TRBD2 (5 bases each). Trimming shortened V by 6 bases and J by 1 base, and 17 bases separated the two germline ends. This CDR3 region has 16 residues. The CDR3 DNA is TGTGCCAGCAGCCGCCCCTCGGGACCGGGCACAGATACGCAGTATTTT. Amino acid sequence: CASSRPSGPGTDTQYF.

J is TRBJ1-6 and V is TRBV10-1; D is undetermined. The CDR3 spans 15 residues. The germline V gene encodes CDR1 WNHNN and CDR2 SYGVQD (reference sequence). The V and J ends lost 3 bases and 4 bases respectively, with 10 bases between them. CDR3 amino acids: CASSEERKYNSPLHF. CDR3 bases: TGCGCCAGCAGTGAAGAAAGGAAATATAATTCACCCCTCCACTTT.

Ten or more counts support this clonotype. Compared with germline, one end of the junction differs, possibly owing to a read error. V gene TRBV7-2 combines with J gene TRBJ2-7; D is ambiguous. The CDR3 extends over 12 amino acids. Germline V gene lookup returns CDR1 SGHTA and CDR2 FQGNSA. The CDR3 loop is CASSLGLGPASF. The DNA for the CDR3 is TGTGCCAGCAGCTTAGGTCTGGGCCCCGCCAGCTTC. Looking up the rest from reference TRBV7-2 and TRBJ2-7 gives the full variable domain: GAGVSQSPSNKVTEKGKDVELRCDPISGHTALYWYRQSLGQGLEFLIYFQGNSAPDKSGLPSDRFSAERTGGSVSTLTIQRTQQEDSAVYLCASSLGLGPASFGPGTRLTVT.

This clonotype came up many times. The chain has TRBV2 and TRBJ1-1, with 7 bases that match TRBD1. This CDR3 contains 14 residues. V trimming: 11 bases; J trimming: 1 base; junction bases outside the gene matches: 10. Per germline, CDR1 SNHLY and CDR2 FYNNEI. DNA for the CDR3: TGTGCCGCGAGGAGGGGGCAAGCGAACACTGAAGCTTTCTTT. Its translation: CAARRGQANTEAFF.

Comment on this clonotype: A single base separates this from a much larger clone, so it may be a read error. The chain combines TRBV6-1 with TRBJ1-2; 12 bases match TRBD1. Germline-derived CDR1 and CDR2 are MNHNS and SASEGT. The CDR3 sequence is 15 residues long. The CDR3 reads CASSRLGQGAQVIAF. Written as DNA, the CDR3 is TGTGCCAGCAGTCGACTGGGACAGGGGGCGCAGGTCATCGCCTTC.

Of note for this clonotype: This clone may be a read error of a much larger clone one base away. The chain employs TRBV7-4 and TRBJ2-7; D may be TRBD1 or TRBD2 (6 bases each). Germline assignment: CDR1 SGHVT and CDR2 SQSDAQ. The CDR3 has 13 amino acids. The CDR3 protein is CASGAPPPHELYF. As DNA, the CDR3 is TGTGCCTCGGGGGCCCCCCCCCCCCACGAGCTGTACTTC.

In its sample, this clonotype was seen many times. The gene calls are TRBV29-1 and TRBJ1-1; no definite D call. This CDR3 has 12 residues. Between the trimmed V and J ends, which lost 4 bases and 1 base, there was a span of 7 bases. In germline, CDR1 is SQVTM, CDR2 ANQGSEA. CDR3 residues: CSVGEGNTEAFF. In nucleotides, the CDR3 is TGCAGCGTTGGGGAGGGGAACACTGAAGCTTTCTTT. Drawing the rest from reference TRBV29-1 and TRBJ1-1, the complete variable domain is SAVISQKPSRDICQRGTSLTIQCQVDSQVTMMFWYRQQPGQSLTLIATANQGSEATYESGFVIDKFPISRPNLTFSTLTVSNMSPEDSSIYLCSVGEGNTEAFFGQGTRLTVV.

This clonotype was seen repeatedly, ten times or more. V usage is TRBV7-2 and J usage is TRBJ1-1; D is unclear. Per the germline V gene, CDR1 is SGHTA and CDR2 is FQGNSA. CDR3 length: 14 residues. V lost 0 bases, J lost 1 base, and 6 bases lay in between. The CDR3 region has the DNA TGTGCCAGCAGCTTAGCTGACGGGAACACTGAAGCTTTCTTT. This sequence encodes CASSLADGNTEAFF.

This clonotype occurred many times. The chain links TRBV19 to TRBJ2-3, with 14 bases aligning to TRBD2. V dropped 3 bases and J dropped 2; count of bases not matched to a gene: 1. This CDR3 has 16 residues. The germline gives CDR1 LNHDA, CDR2 SQIVND (reference sequence). The CDR3 protein is CASSMGLAGDTDTQYF. CDR3 sequence (DNA): TGTGCCAGTAGTATGGGACTAGCGGGGGACACAGATACGCAGTATTTT.

The J gene is TRBJ1-5, the V gene TRBV6-2 or TRBV6-3; weak D call: TRBD1 (6 bases). The CDR3 has 16 amino acids. Looked up from germline, CDR1 is MNHEY and CDR2 is SVGEGT. Trimming removed 0 bases at V and 2 bases at J, with 11 bases between. The CDR3 DNA reads as TGTGCCAGCAGTTACTCGACAAGGGGGGGCAATCAGCCCCAGCATTTT. Encoded protein: CASSYSTRGGNQPQHF.